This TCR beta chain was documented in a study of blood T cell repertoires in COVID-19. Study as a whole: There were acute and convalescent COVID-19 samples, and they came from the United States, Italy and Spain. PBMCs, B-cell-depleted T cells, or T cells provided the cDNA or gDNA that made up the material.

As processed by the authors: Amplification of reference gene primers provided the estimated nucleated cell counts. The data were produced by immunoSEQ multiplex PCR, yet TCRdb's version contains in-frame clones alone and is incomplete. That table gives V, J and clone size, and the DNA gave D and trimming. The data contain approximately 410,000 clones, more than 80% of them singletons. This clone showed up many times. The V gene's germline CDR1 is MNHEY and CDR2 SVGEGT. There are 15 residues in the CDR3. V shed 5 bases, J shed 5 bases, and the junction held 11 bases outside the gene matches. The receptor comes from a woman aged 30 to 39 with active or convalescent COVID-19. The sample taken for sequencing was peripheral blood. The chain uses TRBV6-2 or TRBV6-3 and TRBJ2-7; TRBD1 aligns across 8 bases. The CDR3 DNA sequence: TGTGCCAGCAGTGGCGCAGGGGGCGGTCAGGACGAGCAGTACTTC. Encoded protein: CASSGAGGGQDEQYF.